This TCR beta chain was obtained from a study of blood T cells in healthy people across ages. On the study more broadly: Researchers report that template switching captured about one barcoded beta molecule per two T cells. Study results and caveats: Estimates of total diversity, which came from one million sequenced T cells, were considered to be underestimates. Compared with aged donors, long-lived donors showed fewer expanded clones, suggesting selection.

Germline V gene lookup returns CDR1 SQVTM and CDR2 ANQGSEA. V was pared by 2 bases and J by 0 bases, with 10 bases between. This CDR3 has 14 residues. Whenever a sample was processed, at least 6 million PBMCs were isolated. Comments on this clonotype: What it binds is unknown.

Next came a second PCR, run for roughly 6 to 11 cycles, which used a sample-barcoded 5' primer along with a J-beta primer mix. TCRdb ran MiXCR on the 5' RACE reads and lists one entry per CDR3 protein. The data contain hundreds of thousands of distinct CDR3 sequences, roughly 50% of them singletons. The receptor was derived from a man aged 35 to 55 in good health. This chain uses TRBV29-1 with TRBJ1-2; D gene uncertain. The material sequenced was blood. The CDR3 DNA sequence: TGCAGCGTTGAAACTTCGCATACTAACTATGGCTACACCTTC. Amino acid sequence: CSVETSHTNYGYTF.